This TCR beta chain emerged from a study of long-term antiretroviral therapy in people with HIV. Version v3.0 of the immunoSEQ assay ran at survey level. The data were produced by immunoSEQ multiplex PCR, yet TCRdb's version contains in-frame clones alone and is incomplete. The table shows under 45,000 clones, with about 88% occurring only once. The study used samples holding 1-10 million cryopreserved PBMC before DNA extraction. Study-wide results and limits: Samples were collected from the mid-2000s to the late 2010s under possibly less effective ART regimens.

This CDR3 has 16 amino acids. Germline values: CDR1 PRHDT, CDR2 FYEKMQ (reference sequence). V lost 6 bases and J lost 1, with 15 bases in between. As regards this clone: The antigen is undetermined.

This clonotype was sampled from a woman aged 25 to 39 with HIV. The chain joins TRBV13 to TRBJ2-2; D is unresolved. The sequencing used unsorted PBMCs, collected roughly 2.9 years before starting antiretroviral therapy. The CDR3 is CASSSSHGGNTGELFF. For the CDR3, the DNA is TGTGCCAGCAGTTCCTCCCACGGCGGGAACACCGGGGAGCTGTTTTTT.